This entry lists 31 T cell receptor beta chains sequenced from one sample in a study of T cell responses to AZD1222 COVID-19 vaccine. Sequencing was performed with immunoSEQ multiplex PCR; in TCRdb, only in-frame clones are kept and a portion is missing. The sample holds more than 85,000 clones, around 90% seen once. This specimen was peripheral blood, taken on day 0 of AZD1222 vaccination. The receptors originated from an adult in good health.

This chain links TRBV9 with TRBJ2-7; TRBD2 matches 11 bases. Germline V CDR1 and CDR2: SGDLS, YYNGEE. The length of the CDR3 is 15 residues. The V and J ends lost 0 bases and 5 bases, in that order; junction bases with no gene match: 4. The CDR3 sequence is CASSVASGGPHEQYF. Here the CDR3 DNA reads TGTGCCAGCAGCGTAGCTAGCGGGGGGCCCCACGAGCAGTACTTC.

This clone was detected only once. In nucleotides, the CDR3 is TGTGCCAGCAGCTTAGGGACAGGGGCCACAGATACGCAGTATTTT. It encodes CASSLGTGATDTQYF. The V call is TRBV7-3, the J call TRBJ2-3; 10 nucleotides match TRBD1. The germline V gene has CDR1 SGHTA and CDR2 FQGTGA. V dropped 2 bases and J dropped 2; count of bases not matched to a gene: 1. CDR3 length: 15 residues.

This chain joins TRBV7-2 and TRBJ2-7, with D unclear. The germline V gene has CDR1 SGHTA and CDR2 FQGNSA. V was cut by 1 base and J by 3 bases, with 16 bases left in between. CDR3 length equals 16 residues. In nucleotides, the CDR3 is TGTGCCAGCAGCTTAGGCTTGAGTTCGGGCGGCTACGAGCAGTACTTC. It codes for CASSLGLSSGGYEQYF.

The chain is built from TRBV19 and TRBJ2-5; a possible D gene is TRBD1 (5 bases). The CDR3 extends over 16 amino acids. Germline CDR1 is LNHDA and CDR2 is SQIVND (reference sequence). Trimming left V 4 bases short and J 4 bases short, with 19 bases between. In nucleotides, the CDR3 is TGTGCCAGTAGTAGGGGCAGGTCCGCAAGAATAGAGACCCAGTACTTC. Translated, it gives CASSRGRSARIETQYF.

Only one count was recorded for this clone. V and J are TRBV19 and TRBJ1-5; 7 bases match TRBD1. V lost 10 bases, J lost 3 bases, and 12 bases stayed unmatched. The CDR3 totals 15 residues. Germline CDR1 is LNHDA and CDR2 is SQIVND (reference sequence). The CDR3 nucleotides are TGTGCCACCGAGGGACAGTCTTGGGACAATCAGCCCCAGCATTTT. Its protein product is CATEGQSWDNQPQHF.

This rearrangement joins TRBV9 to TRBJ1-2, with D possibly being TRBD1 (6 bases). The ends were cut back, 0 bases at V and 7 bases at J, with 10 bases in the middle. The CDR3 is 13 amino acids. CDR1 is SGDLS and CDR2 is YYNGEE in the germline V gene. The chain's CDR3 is CASSVEAGVGYTF. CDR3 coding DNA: TGTGCCAGCAGCGTAGAGGCAGGGGTTGGCTACACCTTC.

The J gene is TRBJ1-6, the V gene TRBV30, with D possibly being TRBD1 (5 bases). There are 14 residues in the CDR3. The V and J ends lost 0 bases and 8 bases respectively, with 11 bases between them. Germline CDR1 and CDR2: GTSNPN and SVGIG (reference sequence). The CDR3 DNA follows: TGTGCCTGGAGTGTCGGGGGGGTTTATTCACCCCTCCACTTT. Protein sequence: CAWSVGGVYSPLHF.

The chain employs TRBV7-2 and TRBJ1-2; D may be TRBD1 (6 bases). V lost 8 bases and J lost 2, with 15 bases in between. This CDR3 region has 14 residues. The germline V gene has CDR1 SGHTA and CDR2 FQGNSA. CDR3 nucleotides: TGTGCCAGCGCGATCCGGGACAAGAACTATGGCTACACCTTC. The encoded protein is CASAIRDKNYGYTF.

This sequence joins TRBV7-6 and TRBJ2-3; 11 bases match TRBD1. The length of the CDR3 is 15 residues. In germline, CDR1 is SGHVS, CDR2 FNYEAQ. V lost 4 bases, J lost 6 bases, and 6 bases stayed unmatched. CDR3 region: CASSSGTGGWDTQYF. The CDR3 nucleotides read TGTGCCAGCAGCTCCGGGACAGGGGGTTGGGATACGCAGTATTTT.

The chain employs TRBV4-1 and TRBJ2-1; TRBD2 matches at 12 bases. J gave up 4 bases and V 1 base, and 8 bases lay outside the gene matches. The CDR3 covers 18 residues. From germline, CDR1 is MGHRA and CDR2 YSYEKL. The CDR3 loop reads CASSQVSLAGGSYNEQFF. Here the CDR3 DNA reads TGCGCCAGCAGCCAAGTTTCACTAGCGGGAGGATCTTACAATGAGCAGTTCTTC.

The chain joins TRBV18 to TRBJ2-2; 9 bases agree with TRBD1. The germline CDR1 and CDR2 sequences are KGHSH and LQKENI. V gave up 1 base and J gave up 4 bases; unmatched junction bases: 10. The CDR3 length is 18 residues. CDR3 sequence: CASSPRMPGQGSTGELFF. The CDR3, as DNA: TGTGCCAGCTCACCACGAATGCCCGGACAGGGGTCCACCGGGGAGCTGTTTTTT.

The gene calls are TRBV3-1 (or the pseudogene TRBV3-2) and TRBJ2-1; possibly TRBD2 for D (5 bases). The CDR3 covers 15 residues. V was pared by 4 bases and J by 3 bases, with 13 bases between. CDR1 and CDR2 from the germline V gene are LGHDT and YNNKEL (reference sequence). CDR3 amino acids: CASSPGEGRYNEQFF. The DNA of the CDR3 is TGTGCCAGCAGCCCGGGCGAGGGCCGCTACAATGAGCAGTTCTTC.

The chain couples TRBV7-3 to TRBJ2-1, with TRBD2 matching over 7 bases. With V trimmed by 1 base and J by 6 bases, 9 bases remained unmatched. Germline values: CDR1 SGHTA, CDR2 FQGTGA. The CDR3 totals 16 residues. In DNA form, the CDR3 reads TGTGCCAGCAGCTTAAATCGCGGGGGTTCCCTCAATGAGCAGTTCTTC. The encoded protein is CASSLNRGGSLNEQFF. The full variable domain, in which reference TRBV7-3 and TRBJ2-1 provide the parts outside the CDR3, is GAGVSQTPSNKVTEKGKYVELRCDPISGHTALYWYRQSLGQGPEFLIYFQGTGAADDSGLPNDRFFAVRPEGSVSTLKIQRTERGDSAVYLCASSLNRGGSLNEQFFGPGTRLTVL.

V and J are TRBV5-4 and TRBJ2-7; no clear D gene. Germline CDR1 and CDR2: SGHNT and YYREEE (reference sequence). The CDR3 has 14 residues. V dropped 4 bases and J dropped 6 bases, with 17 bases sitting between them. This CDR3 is CASSLSKLSSEQYF. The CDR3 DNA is TGTGCCAGCAGCCTTTCGAAACTATCTAGCGAGCAGTACTTC.

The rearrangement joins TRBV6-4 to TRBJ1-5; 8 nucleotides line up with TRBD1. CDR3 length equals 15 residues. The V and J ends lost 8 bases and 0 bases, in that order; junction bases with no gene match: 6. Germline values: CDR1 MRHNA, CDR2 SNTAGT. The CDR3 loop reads CASRGQANSNQPQHF. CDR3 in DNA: TGTGCCAGCCGGGGACAGGCTAATAGCAATCAGCCCCAGCATTTT.

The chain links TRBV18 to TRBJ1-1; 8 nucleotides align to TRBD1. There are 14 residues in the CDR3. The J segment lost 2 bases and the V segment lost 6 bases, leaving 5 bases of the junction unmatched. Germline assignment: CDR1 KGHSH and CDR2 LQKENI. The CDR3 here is CASSFQGANTEAFF. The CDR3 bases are TGTGCCAGCTCCTTCCAGGGGGCTAACACTGAAGCTTTCTTT.

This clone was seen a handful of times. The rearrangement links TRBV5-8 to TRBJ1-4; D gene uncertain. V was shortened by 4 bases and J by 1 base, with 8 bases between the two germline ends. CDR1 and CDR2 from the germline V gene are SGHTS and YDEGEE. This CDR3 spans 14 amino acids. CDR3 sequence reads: CASSQDLTNEKLFF. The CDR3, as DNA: TGTGCCAGCAGCCAGGACCTAACTAATGAAAAACTGTTTTTT.

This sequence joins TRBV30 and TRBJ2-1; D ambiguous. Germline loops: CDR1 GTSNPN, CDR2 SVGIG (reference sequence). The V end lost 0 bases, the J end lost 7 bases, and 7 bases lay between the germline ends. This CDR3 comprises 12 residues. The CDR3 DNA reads TGTGCCTGGAGTGTAACGGGTAATGAGCAGTTCTTC. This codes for CAWSVTGNEQFF.

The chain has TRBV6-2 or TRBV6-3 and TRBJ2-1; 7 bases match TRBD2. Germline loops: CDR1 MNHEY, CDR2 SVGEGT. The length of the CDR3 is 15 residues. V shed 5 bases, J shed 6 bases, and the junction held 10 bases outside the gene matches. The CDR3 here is CASSHRTRVGNEQFF. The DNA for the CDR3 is TGTGCCAGCAGTCATCGGACTAGGGTAGGCAATGAGCAGTTCTTC.

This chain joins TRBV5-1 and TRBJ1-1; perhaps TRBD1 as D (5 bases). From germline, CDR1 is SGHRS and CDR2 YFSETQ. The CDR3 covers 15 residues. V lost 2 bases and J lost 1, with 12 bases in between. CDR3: CASSFNPGGNTEAFF. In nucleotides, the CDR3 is TGCGCCAGCAGCTTTAACCCGGGGGGGAACACTGAAGCTTTCTTT.

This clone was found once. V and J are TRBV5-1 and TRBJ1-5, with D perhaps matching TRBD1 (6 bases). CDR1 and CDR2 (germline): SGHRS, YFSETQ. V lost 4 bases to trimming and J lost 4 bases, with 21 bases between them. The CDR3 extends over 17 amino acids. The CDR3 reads CASSHTPGGPVNQPQHF. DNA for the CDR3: TGCGCCAGCAGCCACACCCCGGGGGGGCCCGTTAATCAGCCCCAGCATTTT.

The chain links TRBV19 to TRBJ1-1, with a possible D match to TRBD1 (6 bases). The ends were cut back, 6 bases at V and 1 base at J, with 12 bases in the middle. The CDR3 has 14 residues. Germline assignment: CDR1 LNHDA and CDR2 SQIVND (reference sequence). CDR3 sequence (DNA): TGTGCCAGTAGGTGGGGACAAACGAACACTGAAGCTTTCTTT. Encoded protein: CASRWGQTNTEAFF.

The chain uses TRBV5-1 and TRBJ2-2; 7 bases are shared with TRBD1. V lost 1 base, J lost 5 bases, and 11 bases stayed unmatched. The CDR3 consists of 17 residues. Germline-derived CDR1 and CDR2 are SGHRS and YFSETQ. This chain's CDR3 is CASSLPGGILSTGELFF. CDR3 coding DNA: TGCGCCAGCAGCTTGCCAGGGGGTATTTTAAGTACCGGGGAGCTGTTTTTT.

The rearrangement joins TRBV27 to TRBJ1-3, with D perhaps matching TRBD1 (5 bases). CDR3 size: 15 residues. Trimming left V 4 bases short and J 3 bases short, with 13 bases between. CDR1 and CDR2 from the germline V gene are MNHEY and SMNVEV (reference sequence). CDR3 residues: CASSSRGVLGNTIYF. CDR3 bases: TGTGCCAGCAGTTCCAGAGGGGTTCTTGGAAACACCATATATTTT.

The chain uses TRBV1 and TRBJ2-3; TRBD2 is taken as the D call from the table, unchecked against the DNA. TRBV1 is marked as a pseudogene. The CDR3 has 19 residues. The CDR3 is CTSSQAGTSGGPSTDTQYF. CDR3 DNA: TGCACCAGCAGCCAAGCCGGGACTAGCGGGGGGCCTAGCACAGATACGCAGTATTTT.

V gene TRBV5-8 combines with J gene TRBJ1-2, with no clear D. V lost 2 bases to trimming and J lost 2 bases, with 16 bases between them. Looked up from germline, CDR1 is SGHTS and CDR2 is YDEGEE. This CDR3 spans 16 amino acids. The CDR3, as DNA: TGTGCCAGCAGCTTAGGTAGCGGACGGATGAACTATGGCTACACCTTC. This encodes CASSLGSGRMNYGYTF.

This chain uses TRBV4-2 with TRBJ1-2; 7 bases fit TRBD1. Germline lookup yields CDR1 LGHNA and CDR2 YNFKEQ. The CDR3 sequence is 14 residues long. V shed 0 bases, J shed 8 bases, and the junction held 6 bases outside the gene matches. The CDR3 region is CASSQDRTGGGYTF. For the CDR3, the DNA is TGTGCCAGCAGCCAAGATCGGACAGGCGGAGGCTACACCTTC.

This chain's CDR3 is CASTSGTSRNEQFF. CDR3 DNA sequence: TGTGCCAGCACCTCCGGGACTAGCCGCAATGAGCAGTTCTTC. V usage is TRBV28 and J usage is TRBJ2-1; 9 nucleotides align to TRBD2. CDR3 size: 14 residues. The V segment lost 7 bases and the J segment 6 bases; nucleotides outside the gene matches: 7. Germline CDR1 MDHEN, CDR2 SYDVKM. Full variable domain (outside the CDR3, taken from reference TRBV28 and TRBJ2-1): DVKVTQSSRYLVKRTGEKVFLECVQDMDHENMFWYRQDPGLGLRLIYFSYDVKMKEKGDIPEGYSVSREKKERFSLILESASTNQTSMYLCASTSGTSRNEQFFGPGTRLTVL.

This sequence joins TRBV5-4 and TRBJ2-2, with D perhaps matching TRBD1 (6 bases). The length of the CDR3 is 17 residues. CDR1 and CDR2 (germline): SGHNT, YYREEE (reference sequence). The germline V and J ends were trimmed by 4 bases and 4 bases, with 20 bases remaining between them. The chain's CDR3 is CASSLGIGTKITGELFF. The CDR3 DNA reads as TGTGCCAGCAGCCTTGGGATCGGGACAAAGATCACCGGGGAGCTGTTTTTT.

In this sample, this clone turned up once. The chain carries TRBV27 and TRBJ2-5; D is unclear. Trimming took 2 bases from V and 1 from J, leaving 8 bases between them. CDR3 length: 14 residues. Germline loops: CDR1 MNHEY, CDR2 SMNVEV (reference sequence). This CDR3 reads CASSLNWGQETQYF. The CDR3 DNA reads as TGTGCCAGCAGTTTAAACTGGGGCCAAGAGACCCAGTACTTC.

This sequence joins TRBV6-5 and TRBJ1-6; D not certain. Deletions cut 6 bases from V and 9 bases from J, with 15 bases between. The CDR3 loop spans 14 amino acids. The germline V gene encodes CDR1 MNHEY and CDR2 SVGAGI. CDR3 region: CASSRIPDASPLHF. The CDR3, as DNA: TGTGCCAGCAGCCGGATCCCCGACGCTTCACCCCTCCACTTT.